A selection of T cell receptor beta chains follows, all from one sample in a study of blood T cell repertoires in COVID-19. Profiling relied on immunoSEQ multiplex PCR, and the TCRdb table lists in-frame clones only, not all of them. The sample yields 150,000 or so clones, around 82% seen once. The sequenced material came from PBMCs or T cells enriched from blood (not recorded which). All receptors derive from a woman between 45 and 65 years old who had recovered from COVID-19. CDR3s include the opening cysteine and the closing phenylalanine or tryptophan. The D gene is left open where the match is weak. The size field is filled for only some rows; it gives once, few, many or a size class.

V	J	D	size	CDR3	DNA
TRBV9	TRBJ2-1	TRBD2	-	CASSVGDYPLDEQFF	TGTGCCAGCAGCGTAGGGGACTACCCTTTGGATGAGCAGTTCTTC
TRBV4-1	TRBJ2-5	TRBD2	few	CASSSILIGGAQETQYF	TGCGCCAGCAGCTCCATCCTTATCGGGGGGGCCCAAGAGACCCAGTACTTC
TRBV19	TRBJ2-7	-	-	CASSPLGREGYEQYF	TGTGCCAGTAGTCCCCTGGGCAGGGAAGGGTACGAGCAGTACTTC
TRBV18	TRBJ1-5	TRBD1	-	CASSSYRDRVIQPQHF	TGTGCCAGCTCATCCTACCGGGACAGGGTTATTCAGCCCCAGCATTTT
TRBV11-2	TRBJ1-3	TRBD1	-	CASSLVGQSSGNTIYF	TGTGCCAGCAGCTTAGTGGGACAGAGCTCTGGAAACACCATATATTTT
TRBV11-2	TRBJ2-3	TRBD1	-	CASSLRTGSGTDTQYF	TGTGCCAGCAGCTTAAGGACAGGTTCAGGGACAGATACGCAGTATTTT
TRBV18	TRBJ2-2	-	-	CASSLSGPAPRNTGELFF	TGTGCCAGCTCACTCTCGGGTCCGGCGCCAAGGAACACCGGGGAGCTGTTTTTT
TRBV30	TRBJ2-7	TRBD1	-	CAWRRAGGYEQYF	TGTGCCTGGAGAAGGGCAGGGGGCTACGAGCAGTACTTC
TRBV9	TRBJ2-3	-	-	CASSPHLGVSDTQYF	TGTGCCAGCAGCCCTCATCTCGGGGTGTCAGATACGCAGTATTTT
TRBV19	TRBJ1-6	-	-	CASSEQAGRNSPLHF	TGTGCCAGTAGTGAGCAGGCGGGCCGCAATTCACCCCTCCACTTT
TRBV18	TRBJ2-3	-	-	CASSPSDREVTDTQYF	TGTGCCAGCTCACCCTCCGACAGGGAGGTCACAGATACGCAGTATTTT
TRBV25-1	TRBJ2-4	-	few	CASSESRGAKNIQYF	TGTGCCAGCAGTGAATCTAGGGGAGCCAAAAACATTCAGTACTTC
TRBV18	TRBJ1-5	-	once	CASSLLQGLDQPQHF	TGTGCCAGCTCACTCCTACAGGGTCTCGATCAGCCCCAGCATTTT
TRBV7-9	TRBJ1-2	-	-	CASSLAERSLLYSYTF	TGTGCCAGCAGCTTAGCGGAACGGAGCCTGCTATATAGCTACACCTTC
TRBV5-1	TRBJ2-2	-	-	CASSLVQTNTGELFF	TGCGCCAGCAGCTTGGTTCAAACGAACACCGGGGAGCTGTTTTTT
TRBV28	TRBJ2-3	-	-	CASSFTRTDTQYF	TGTGCCAGCAGTTTCACAAGAACCGATACGCAGTATTTT
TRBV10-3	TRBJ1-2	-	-	CATLLGSNYGYTF	TGTGCCACCCTTCTAGGGAGTAACTATGGCTACACCTTC
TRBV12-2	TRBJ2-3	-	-	CASRLPLQLAGGPGTDTQYF	TGTGCAAGTCGCTTACCCCTCCAACTAGCGGGGGGGCCGGGCACAGATACGCAGTATTTT
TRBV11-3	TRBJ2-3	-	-	CASSFGRRIAFGTDTQYF	TGTGCCAGCAGCTTTGGACGGAGGATAGCATTCGGGACAGATACGCAGTATTTT
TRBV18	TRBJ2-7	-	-	CASSPDSQSYEQYF	TGTGCCAGCTCACCCGACAGCCAGTCCTACGAGCAGTACTTC
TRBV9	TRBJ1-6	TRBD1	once	CASSDGTAGSPLHF	TGTGCCAGCAGCGACGGGACAGCCGGTTCACCCCTCCACTTT
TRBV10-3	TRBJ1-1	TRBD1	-	CAVRDRAITEAFF	TGTGCCGTACGGGACAGGGCGATCACTGAAGCTTTCTTT
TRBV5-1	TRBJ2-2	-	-	CASSLDGVSGTGELFF	TGCGCCAGCAGCTTGGACGGGGTTAGCGGCACCGGGGAGCTGTTTTTT
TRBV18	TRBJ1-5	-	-	CASSPGNQPQHF	TGTGCCAGCTCACCCGGGAATCAGCCCCAGCATTTT
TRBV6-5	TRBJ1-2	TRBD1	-	CASSTIDRVGYTF	TGTGCCAGCAGTACTATAGACAGGGTTGGCTACACCTTC
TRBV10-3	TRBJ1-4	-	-	CAISEKEFPGGDGTNEKLFF	TGTGCCATCAGTGAGAAGGAATTTCCGGGGGGCGATGGAACTAATGAAAAACTGTTTTTT
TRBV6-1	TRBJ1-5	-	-	CASSEGQSNQPQHF	TGTGCCAGCAGTGAGGGGCAGAGCAATCAGCCCCAGCATTTT
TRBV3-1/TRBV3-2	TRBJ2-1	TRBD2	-	CASSPGLAGEQFF	TGTGCCAGCAGCCCGGGACTAGCTGGAGAGCAGTTCTTC
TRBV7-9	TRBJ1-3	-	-	CASSIQGISGNTIYF	TGTGCCAGCAGCATACAGGGTATCTCTGGAAACACCATATATTTT
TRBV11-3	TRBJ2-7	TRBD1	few	CASSVRDSYEQYF	TGTGCCAGCAGCGTACGGGACAGCTACGAGCAGTACTTC
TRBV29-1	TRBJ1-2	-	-	CSVPGRFGYTF	TGCAGCGTTCCAGGGAGGTTCGGCTACACCTTC
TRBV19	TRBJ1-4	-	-	CASRGPINEKLFF	TGTGCCAGTAGGGGGCCGATTAATGAAAAACTGTTTTTT
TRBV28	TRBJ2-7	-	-	CASSTPSQGHEQYF	TGTGCCAGCTCGACCCCCTCGCAGGGCCACGAGCAGTACTTC
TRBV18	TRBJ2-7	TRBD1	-	CASSPGTGSYEQYF	TGTGCCAGCTCCCCCGGGACAGGGTCGTACGAGCAGTACTTC
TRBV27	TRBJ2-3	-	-	CASSFTRGARTDTQYF	TGTGCCAGCAGTTTCACCCGGGGGGCTCGCACAGATACGCAGTATTTT
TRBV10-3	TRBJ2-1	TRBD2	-	CAISGLADGNEQFF	TGTGCCATCAGTGGACTAGCGGACGGGAATGAGCAGTTCTTC
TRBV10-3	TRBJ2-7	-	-	CAISDSYEQYF	TGTGCCATCAGTGACAGTTACGAGCAGTACTTC
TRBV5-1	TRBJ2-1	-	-	CASSLAGRVDEQFF	TGCGCCAGCAGCTTGGCCGGCAGGGTAGACGAGCAGTTCTTC
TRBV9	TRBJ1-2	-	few	CASSGSIVTFYTF	TGTGCCAGCAGCGGAAGCATCGTAACTTTCTACACCTTC
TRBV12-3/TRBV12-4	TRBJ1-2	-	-	CASSLARRGGYTF	TGTGCCAGCAGTTTAGCGCGGAGAGGAGGCTACACCTTC
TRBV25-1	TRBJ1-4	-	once	CATRRQSNEKLFF	TGTGCCACCCGAAGACAGTCTAATGAAAAACTGTTTTTT
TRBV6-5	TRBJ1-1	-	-	CASDLGGAGTEAFF	TGTGCCAGCGACCTCGGGGGGGCTGGCACTGAAGCTTTCTTT
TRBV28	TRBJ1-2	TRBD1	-	CASTLDRVGGYTF	TGTGCCAGCACCTTGGACAGGGTCGGTGGCTACACCTTC
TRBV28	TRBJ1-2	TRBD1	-	CASSLTAQGSYGYTF	TGTGCCAGCAGCTTAACAGCACAGGGGAGCTATGGCTACACCTTC
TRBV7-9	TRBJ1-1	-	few	CATGHPLNTEAFF	TGTGCCACCGGACACCCCCTGAACACTGAAGCTTTCTTT
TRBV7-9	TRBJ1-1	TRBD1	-	CAMLADRGEGEAFF	TGTGCCATGCTGGCGGACAGGGGAGAGGGTGAAGCTTTCTTT
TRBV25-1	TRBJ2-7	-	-	CASSEGPGTKGHYEQYF	TGTGCCAGCAGTGAAGGTCCAGGGACCAAGGGACACTACGAGCAGTACTTC
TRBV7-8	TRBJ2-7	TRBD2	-	CASSRSGGDSYEQYF	TGTGCCAGCAGCCGGAGCGGGGGGGATTCCTACGAGCAGTACTTC
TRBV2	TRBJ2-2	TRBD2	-	CASRETSGGTTGTGELFF	TGTGCCAGCAGGGAGACTAGCGGGGGTACAACGGGGACCGGGGAGCTGTTTTTT
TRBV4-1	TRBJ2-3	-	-	CASSPETATNTQYF	TGCGCCAGCAGCCCGGAGACAGCGACGAATACGCAGTATTTT
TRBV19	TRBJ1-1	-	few	CATQNIMDTEAFF	TGTGCCACTCAAAACATTATGGACACTGAAGCTTTCTTT
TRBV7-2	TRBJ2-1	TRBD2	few	CASSPGLAGLKGEQFF	TGTGCCAGCAGTCCGGGACTAGCGGGCCTCAAAGGTGAGCAGTTCTTC
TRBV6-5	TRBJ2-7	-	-	CASSYKDSTYEQYF	TGTGCCAGCAGTTACAAGGACAGTACCTACGAGCAGTACTTC
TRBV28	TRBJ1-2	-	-	CASSVRELGYGYTF	TGTGCCAGCAGTGTCCGGGAACTAGGGTATGGCTACACCTTC
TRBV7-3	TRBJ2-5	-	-	CASSLVLQETQYF	TGTGCCAGCAGCTTAGTCTTGCAAGAGACCCAGTACTTC
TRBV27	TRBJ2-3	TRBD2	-	CASSLGDYPSTDTQYF	TGTGCCAGCAGTTTAGGGGACTACCCTAGCACAGATACGCAGTATTTT
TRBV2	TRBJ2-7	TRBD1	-	CATFRGYEQYF	TGTGCCACCTTCAGGGGGTACGAGCAGTACTTC
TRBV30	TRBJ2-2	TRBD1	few	CACTTGGDTGELFF	TGTGCCTGCACAACAGGGGGAGACACCGGGGAGCTGTTTTTT
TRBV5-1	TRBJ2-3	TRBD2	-	CASSSGGTDTQYF	TGCGCCAGCAGTAGCGGGGGCACAGATACGCAGTATTTT